Shown below are 12 T cell receptor beta chains from a single sample sequenced in a study of T cell changes during pregnancy in multiple sclerosis. Data came from immunoSEQ multiplex PCR; TCRdb stores just in-frame clones and leaves some out. The sample records around 92,000 clones, 94% being singletons. This material consisted of peripheral blood, taken in the third trimester of pregnancy. The source of these receptors is a female donor with multiple sclerosis, enrolled in a pregnancy study.

This chain uses TRBV18 with TRBJ2-3, with 9 bases fitting TRBD2. CDR1 and CDR2 (germline): KGHSH, LQKENI. V was pared by 3 bases and J by 4 bases, with 5 bases of the junction left unmatched. There are 15 residues in the CDR3. CDR3 loop: CASSPEREVPDTQYF. The DNA of the CDR3 is TGTGCCAGCTCACCCGAGCGGGAGGTCCCAGATACGCAGTATTTT.

V and J are TRBV28 and TRBJ1-5; D may be TRBD1 (5 bases). Trimming stripped 6 bases from V and 6 bases from J, with 15 bases between. The CDR3 covers 14 residues. The germline CDR1 and CDR2 sequences are MDHEN and SYDVKM. CDR3 DNA sequence: TGTGCCAGCAGGGTCCCGGGGGACGGTCAGCCCCAGCATTTT. Amino acid sequence: CASRVPGDGQPQHF.

This clone has just one count. V is TRBV30 and J is TRBJ2-5, with 7 bases lining up with TRBD2. Trimming cost V 0 bases and J 5 bases; bases outside gene matches: 6. The CDR3 has 14 amino acids. Germline lookup yields CDR1 GTSNPN and CDR2 SVGIG (reference sequence). The CDR3 DNA follows: TGTGCCTGGAGTGTTGGCGGGAGTCAGGAGACCCAGTACTTC. This translates into CAWSVGGSQETQYF.

The chain combines TRBV9 with TRBJ1-2, with 9 bases aligning to TRBD1. The V gene end was trimmed by 4 bases and the J gene end by 4 bases; junction bases not matched to a gene: 8. Germline CDR1 reads SGDLS; CDR2 reads YYNGEE. This CDR3 comprises 15 residues. The DNA of the CDR3 is TGTGCCAGCAGCCCGGGACAGGGCGGGGCCTATGGCTACACCTTC. Its protein is CASSPGQGGAYGYTF.

This sequence joins TRBV19 and TRBJ2-1; D uncertain. V shed 4 bases and J shed 7 bases, with 14 bases lying between them. The CDR3 totals 14 residues. Per the germline V gene, CDR1 is LNHDA and CDR2 is SQIVND (reference sequence). This CDR3 reads CASSTIRLGNEQFF. The CDR3 DNA sequence: TGTGCCAGTAGTACAATCCGGCTCGGGAATGAGCAGTTCTTC.

The V and J genes are TRBV6-1 and TRBJ2-5, with 8 bases that match TRBD1. Germline V gene lookup returns CDR1 MNHNS and CDR2 SASEGT. The CDR3 consists of 15 residues. Trimming removed 2 bases from V and 0 bases from J; junction bases left unmatched: 2. The CDR3 is CASSELQGDQETQYF. The CDR3 DNA reads as TGTGCCAGCAGTGAACTACAGGGGGACCAAGAGACCCAGTACTTC.

This clone was counted once. The chain is built from TRBV30 and TRBJ2-3, with 7 bases matching TRBD1. V shed 0 bases, J shed 2 bases, and the junction held 5 bases outside the gene matches. The germline V gene has CDR1 GTSNPN and CDR2 SVGIG (reference sequence). CDR3 size: 15 residues. Written as DNA, the CDR3 is TGTGCCTGGAGTGTACGGGGACAGCTCACAGATACGCAGTATTTT. As protein: CAWSVRGQLTDTQYF.

J is TRBJ1-1 and V is TRBV15; 9 bases are a match to TRBD1. Germline loops: CDR1 LNHNV, CDR2 YYDKDF (reference sequence). There are 14 residues in the CDR3. With 1 base clipped from V and 9 bases from J, the junction kept 6 bases outside the gene matches. In DNA, the CDR3 is TGTGCCACCAGCAGAGCCTGGGGACAGGGACAAGCTTTCTTT. Translation gives CATSRAWGQGQAFF. Combining the CDR3 with reference TRBV15 and TRBJ1-1 gives the whole variable domain DAMVIQNPRYQVTQFGKPVTLSCSQTLNHNVMYWYQQKSSQAPKLLFHYYDKDFNNEADTPDNFQSRRPNTSFCFLDIRSPGLGDTAMYLCATSRAWGQGQAFFGQGTRLTVV.

The chain joins TRBV21-1 to TRBJ1-3. TRBV21-1 is flagged as a pseudogene. CDR3 length: 15 amino acids. CDR3 nucleotides: TGTGCCAGCAGTTTCCCTCGGGGGGTCGAAAACACCATATATTTT. This gives the protein CASSFPRGVENTIYF.

The rearrangement joins TRBV5-1 to TRBJ2-5; 14 bases are shared with TRBD2. The germline gives CDR1 SGHRS, CDR2 YFSETQ. This CDR3 comprises 15 residues. V trimming: 7 bases; J trimming: 5 bases; junction bases outside the gene matches: 7. For the CDR3, the DNA is TGCGCCAGCCGGAGACTAGCGGGAGGGGAGGAGACCCAGTACTTC. It specifies CASRRLAGGEETQYF.

The chain employs TRBV10-3 and TRBJ2-7; a weak D match, TRBD1 (7 bases). This CDR3 contains 13 residues. Germline V lookup: CDR1 ENHRY, CDR2 SYGVKD. With 8 bases removed from V and 3 bases from J, the gap between germline ends came to 14 bases. The CDR3 region is CAIAGGGVYEQYF. The CDR3 DNA follows: TGTGCCATCGCAGGGGGAGGTGTCTACGAGCAGTACTTC.

The chain joins TRBV7-9 to TRBJ1-1; possible D gene TRBD1, 6 bases. There are 17 residues in the CDR3. V was shortened by 5 bases and J by 0 bases, with 19 bases between the two germline ends. The V gene's germline CDR1 is SEHNR and CDR2 FQNEAQ (reference sequence). This CDR3 is CASSRGQRGGLNTEAFF. The CDR3, as DNA: TGTGCCAGCAGCAGAGGACAGAGGGGTGGACTGAACACTGAAGCTTTCTTT.